The source of this TCR beta chain is a study of T cells after yellow fever vaccination. Study summary: Any fraction with a low cell number was prepared using SMART-Seq v4 Ultra Low Input. Study-wide points: Reappearance after the booster was observed for most primary-vaccination clones (about 97% CD4, roughly 88% CD8).

Germline CDR1 reads SGHRS; CDR2 reads YFSETQ. The CDR3 is made up of 14 amino acids. Trimming removed 0 bases at V and 4 bases at J, with 9 bases between. UMIs were added to TCR cDNA along with a universal primer site when it was made by 5'RACE template switching. TCRdb used MiXCR to reprocess the 5' RACE reads, holding one entry per CDR3 protein. In the table there are about 340,000 distinct CDR3 sequences, roughly an eighth of which are singletons. This clonotype was detected only a few times. The antigen is unknown. This sample comprised CD4+ T cells sorted from PBMCs, obtained 15 days after the yellow fever booster vaccination. The TCR originated in a man aged 18 to 30 who received the YFV17D yellow fever vaccine. The chain couples TRBV5-1 to TRBJ2-3; no definite D call. CDR3 region: CASSLASAADTQYF. The CDR3 bases are TGCGCCAGCAGCTTGGCTAGTGCGGCAGATACGCAGTATTTT.